This T cell receptor (beta chain) derives from a study of CD8 T cells in Susac syndrome. CD8+ and CD4+ T cells taken from blood had their TCR beta sequenced. The multiple sclerosis controls were treatment-naive patients, and their relapsing-remitting disease was stable or active. Random hexamers were used to reverse transcribe an amount of roughly 0.45 to 1 ug RNA. Multiplex PCR with immunoSEQ amplified the TCR beta CDR3 across 54 Vbeta and 13 Jbeta. Via MiXCR, TCRdb re-called the immunoSEQ multiplex PCR reads, giving one row per CDR3 protein. The sample has hundreds of thousands of distinct CDR3 sequences; around 83% are singletons. V lost 4 bases to trimming and J lost 4 bases, with 10 bases between them. This CDR3 contains 14 residues. Germline assignment: CDR1 SGHVS and CDR2 FNYEAQ.

This rearrangement joins TRBV7-6 to TRBJ2-2, with D tentatively TRBD1 (5 bases). Sequencing was performed on CD8+ T cells from PBMCs. The sequence came from a human donor with multiple sclerosis. CDR3 in amino acids: CASSSERGTGELFF. The DNA for the CDR3 is TGTGCCAGCAGCTCCGAAAGGGGCACCGGGGAGCTGTTTTTT.